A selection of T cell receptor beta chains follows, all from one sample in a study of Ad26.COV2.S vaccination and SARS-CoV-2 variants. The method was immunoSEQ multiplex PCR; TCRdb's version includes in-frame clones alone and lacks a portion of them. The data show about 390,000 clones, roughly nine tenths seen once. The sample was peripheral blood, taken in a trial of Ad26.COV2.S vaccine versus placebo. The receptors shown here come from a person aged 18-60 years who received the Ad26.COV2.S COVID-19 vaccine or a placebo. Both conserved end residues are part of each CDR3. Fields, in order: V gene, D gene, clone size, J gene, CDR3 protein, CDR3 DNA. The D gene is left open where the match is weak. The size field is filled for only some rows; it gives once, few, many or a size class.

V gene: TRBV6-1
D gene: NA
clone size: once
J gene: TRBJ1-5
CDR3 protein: CASSEGFWVRMGNQPQHF
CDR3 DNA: TGTGCCAGCAGTGAAGGTTTTTGGGTCCGTATGGGCAATCAGCCCCAGCATTTT

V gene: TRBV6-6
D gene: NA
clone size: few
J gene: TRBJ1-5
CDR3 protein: CASTDEAYSNQPQHF
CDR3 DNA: TGTGCCAGCACCGACGAAGCTTATAGCAATCAGCCCCAGCATTTT

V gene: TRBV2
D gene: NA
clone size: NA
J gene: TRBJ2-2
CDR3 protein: CASSVNRNTGELFF
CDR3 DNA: TGTGCCAGCAGTGTGAACAGGAACACCGGGGAGCTGTTTTTT

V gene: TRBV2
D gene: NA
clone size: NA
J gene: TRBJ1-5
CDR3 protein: CASNVGNQPQHF
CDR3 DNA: TGTGCCAGCAATGTAGGTAATCAGCCCCAGCATTTT

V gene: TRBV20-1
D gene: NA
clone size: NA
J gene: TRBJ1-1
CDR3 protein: CSAARGTEAFF
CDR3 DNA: TGCAGTGCCGCTAGAGGGACTGAAGCTTTCTTT

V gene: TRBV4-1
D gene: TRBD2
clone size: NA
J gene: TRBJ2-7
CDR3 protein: CASSQGNAGLAGRSSYEQYF
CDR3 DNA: TGCGCCAGCAGCCAAGGAAACGCGGGACTAGCGGGGCGTAGCTCCTACGAGCAGTACTTC

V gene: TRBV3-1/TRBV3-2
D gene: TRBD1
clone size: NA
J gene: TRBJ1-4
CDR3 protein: CASSLIPGQGAEKLFF
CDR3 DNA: TGTGCCAGCAGCTTAATCCCGGGACAGGGGGCTGAAAAACTGTTTTTT

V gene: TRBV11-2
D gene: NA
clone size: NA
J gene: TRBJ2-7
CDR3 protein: CASSLEKGYEQYF
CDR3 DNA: TGTGCCAGCAGCTTAGAGAAGGGGTACGAGCAGTACTTC

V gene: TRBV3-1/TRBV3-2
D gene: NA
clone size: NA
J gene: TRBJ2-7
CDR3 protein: CASSSGNHEQYF
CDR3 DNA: TGTGCCAGCAGCTCAGGGAACCACGAGCAGTACTTC

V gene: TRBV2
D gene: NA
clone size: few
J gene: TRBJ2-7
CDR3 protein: CASSDRRYIYEQYF
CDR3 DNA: TGTGCCAGCAGTGATAGGAGATATATCTACGAGCAGTACTTC